These 14 T cell receptor beta chains came from one sample sequenced in a study of technical replicates of blood from several donors. Profiling relied on immunoSEQ multiplex PCR, and the TCRdb table lists in-frame clones only, not all of them. The data show tens of thousands of clones, approximately 88% seen once. Specimen: PBMCs. The receptors come from a human donor in good health. Some clones in this sample may be carry-over from other donors' samples.

This rearrangement joins TRBV21-1 to TRBJ2-1; TRBD1, the table's D call, was not compared with the DNA. TRBV21-1 is shown as a pseudogene. This CDR3 has 16 residues. CDR3 DNA sequence: TGTGCCAGCAGCAACCAGGGAAGAAGGTCCTACAATGAGCAGTTCTTC. It translates to CASSNQGRRSYNEQFF.

V is TRBV6-5 and J is TRBJ2-1; 13 bases line up with TRBD2. The CDR3 extends over 15 amino acids. The V segment lost 7 bases and the J segment 5 bases; nucleotides outside the gene matches: 5. The germline gives CDR1 MNHEY, CDR2 SVGAGI. The CDR3 region is CASTLTSGGDNEQFF. In DNA, the CDR3 is TGTGCCAGCACCCTCACTAGCGGGGGGGACAATGAGCAGTTCTTC.

V gene TRBV2 combines with J gene TRBJ2-1, with 7 nucleotides matching TRBD2. Unmatched junction bases numbered 4, after V lost 1 base and J lost 4 bases. CDR1 is SNHLY, CDR2 FYNNEI, per germline. The CDR3 runs 15 residues. The CDR3 region is CASSEGEGLYNEQFF. CDR3 DNA: TGTGCCAGCAGTGAAGGGGAGGGGTTGTACAATGAGCAGTTCTTC.

The rearrangement uses TRBV27 and TRBJ2-7; weak D call: TRBD2 (6 bases). This CDR3 is built from 15 residues. V was clipped by 0 bases and J by 0 bases, with 9 bases between them. In germline, CDR1 is MNHEY, CDR2 SMNVEV (reference sequence). The CDR3 nucleotides read TGTGCCAGCAGTTTATCGATGGGACTCTCCTACGAGCAGTACTTC. It codes for CASSLSMGLSYEQYF.

This chain connects TRBV5-6 to TRBJ1-2; 8 bases line up with TRBD1. The CDR3 is made up of 14 amino acids. CDR1 is SGHDT, CDR2 YYEEEE, per germline. V gave up 4 bases and J gave up 7 bases; unmatched junction bases: 9. CDR3 bases: TGTGCCAGCAGCAGGGGACAGGCGGGCTTTGGCTACACCTTC. This encodes CASSRGQAGFGYTF.

This clone has just one count. The chain links TRBV2 to TRBJ2-7; 8 bases align to TRBD1. The CDR3 is 14 residues long. J was trimmed by 1 base and V by 4 bases; bases with no gene match: 3. CDR1 is SNHLY and CDR2 is FYNNEI in the germline V gene. The DNA of the CDR3 is TGTGCCAGCAGTGGGGGGACAGGATCCTACGAGCAGTACTTC. Amino acids: CASSGGTGSYEQYF.

V is TRBV9 and J is TRBJ1-3, with 9 positions matching TRBD1. V was pared by 2 bases and J by 4 bases, with 4 bases of the junction left unmatched. CDR1 is SGDLS, CDR2 YYNGEE, per germline. The CDR3 sequence is 15 residues long. CDR3 DNA: TGTGCCAGCAGCGTTCAAGGGACAGGGGGAAACACCATATATTTT. This codes for CASSVQGTGGNTIYF.

This clone has more than one count but fewer than ten. The rearrangement uses TRBV4-3 and TRBJ2-7, with 11 bases that match TRBD2. Per germline, CDR1 LGHNA and CDR2 YSLEER. The V gene end was trimmed by 0 bases and the J gene end by 4 bases; junction bases not matched to a gene: 5. The CDR3 contains 16 residues. This chain's CDR3 is CASSQDPGTSGYEQYF. For the CDR3, the DNA is TGCGCCAGCAGCCAAGATCCCGGGACTAGCGGATACGAGCAGTACTTC.

The V gene is TRBV14, the J gene TRBJ2-5; D remains ambiguous. The V gene's germline CDR1 is SGHDN and CDR2 FVKESK. Trimming took off 0 bases at V and 9 bases at J, with 14 bases between the two ends. This CDR3 contains 14 residues. The DNA of the CDR3 is TGTGCCAGCAGCCAAGATTCGTCCTTTCGGTCCCAGTACTTC. Its protein is CASSQDSSFRSQYF.

The chain joins TRBV6-5 to TRBJ2-3; weak D call: TRBD1 (6 bases). V was pared by 5 bases and J by 5 bases, with 11 bases between. The CDR3 spans 13 residues. The germline gives CDR1 MNHEY, CDR2 SVGAGI. The DNA of the CDR3 is TGTGCCAGCAGTCTCGACAGGCTAGATACGCAGTATTTT. Residues: CASSLDRLDTQYF.

The chain is built from TRBV18 and TRBJ1-4, with a weak D call TRBD1 (5 bases). The CDR3 is made up of 16 amino acids. V was shortened by 4 bases and J by 3 bases, with 15 bases between the two germline ends. Looked up from germline, CDR1 is KGHSH and CDR2 is LQKENI. The CDR3 DNA is TGTGCCAGCTCACAGACCGGGAGGGGAGCTAATGAAAAACTGTTTTTT. Its translation is CASSQTGRGANEKLFF.

The chain combines TRBV29-1 with TRBJ2-5; D gene uncertain. This CDR3 region has 11 residues. CDR1 SQVTM and CDR2 ANQGSEA come from the germline V gene. Trimming left V 0 bases short and J 5 bases short, with 4 bases between. CDR3 nucleotides: TGCAGCGTTGAAGATCTCGAGACCCAGTACTTC. Protein product: CSVEDLETQYF.

This chain uses TRBV4-2 with TRBJ2-7; D is possibly TRBD2 (6 bases). V was shortened by 1 base and J by 0 bases, with 10 bases between the two germline ends. The CDR3 totals 15 residues. The germline gives CDR1 LGHNA, CDR2 YNFKEQ. The CDR3: CASSQGGETSYEQYF. As DNA, the CDR3 is TGTGCCAGCAGCCAAGGCGGGGAAACCTCCTACGAGCAGTACTTC.

The rearrangement uses TRBV5-6 and TRBJ1-6; D is ambiguous. There are 13 residues in the CDR3. V lost 1 base and J lost 9, with 8 bases in between. The germline CDR1 and CDR2 sequences are SGHDT and YYEEEE. The CDR3 sequence is CASSLPHGSPLHF. The CDR3 DNA is TGTGCCAGCAGCTTGCCGCACGGTTCACCCCTCCACTTT.